The source of this T cell receptor (beta chain) is a study of blood T cell repertoires in COVID-19. Only in-frame clones appear in the TCRdb table, and some are missing; sequencing was by immunoSEQ multiplex PCR. This repertoire shows over 110,000 clones, approximately 87% found once; its top ten account for roughly 3.9%. The CDR3 runs to 12 residues. CDR1 and CDR2 (germline): SGDLS, YYNGEE. V dropped 4 bases and J dropped 0 bases, with 5 bases sitting between them. Of note for this clone: A much larger clone differs from this one at a single base, so this may be a read error.

Recruits, aged 18 to 89 years, lived in 24 US areas. Cohorts were determined from participant-reported clinical history. Input material: PBMCs or T cells enriched from blood (not recorded which). The chain is built from TRBV9 and TRBJ2-7; D remains ambiguous. This sequence was found in a man aged 45-60 years in a cohort exposed to, infected with or recovered from COVID-19 (not recorded which). In DNA, the CDR3 is TGTGCCAGCAGCCGGAGCTCCTACGAGCAGTACTTC. It yields the protein CASSRSSYEQYF.